This T cell receptor beta chain was observed in a study of blood T cells in healthy people across ages. CDR3 length: 14 amino acids. A sample-barcoded 5' primer and a J-beta primer mix were used in a second PCR of roughly 7 to 12 cycles. TCRdb passed the 5' RACE reads through MiXCR, listing each CDR3 protein once. The sample holds some 320,000 distinct CDR3 sequences, around 30% seen once. This clonotype was recorded a few times. Sequence at one end of the junction differs from germline and may be a read error. The specimen sequenced was blood. This TCR was sampled from a woman in her 70s in good health. V usage is TRBV12-3 or TRBV12-4 and J usage is TRBJ2-1; TRBD2 matches at 8 bases. The CDR3 sequence: CAGSPLREVNEQFF. CDR3 nucleotide sequence: TGTGCCGGCAGTCCCCTGCGGGAGGTCAATGAGCAGTTCTTC.